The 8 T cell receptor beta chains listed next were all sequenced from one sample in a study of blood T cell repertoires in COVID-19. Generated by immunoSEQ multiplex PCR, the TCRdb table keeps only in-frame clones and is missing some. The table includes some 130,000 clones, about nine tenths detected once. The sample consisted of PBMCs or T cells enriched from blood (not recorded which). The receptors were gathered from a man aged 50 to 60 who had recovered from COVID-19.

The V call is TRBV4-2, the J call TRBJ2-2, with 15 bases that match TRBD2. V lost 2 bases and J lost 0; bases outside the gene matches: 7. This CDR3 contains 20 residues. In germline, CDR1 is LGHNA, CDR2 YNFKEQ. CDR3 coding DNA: TGTGCCAGCAGCCAATTGCCCGGGACTAGCGGGAGGACGAACACCGGGGAGCTGTTTTTT. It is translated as CASSQLPGTSGRTNTGELFF.

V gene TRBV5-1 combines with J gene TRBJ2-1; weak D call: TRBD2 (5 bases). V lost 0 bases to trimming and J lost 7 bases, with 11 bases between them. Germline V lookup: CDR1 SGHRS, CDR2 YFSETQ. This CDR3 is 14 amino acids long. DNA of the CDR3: TGCGCCAGCAGCTTGGAAGGGAGTTGGAATGAGCAGTTCTTC. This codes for CASSLEGSWNEQFF.

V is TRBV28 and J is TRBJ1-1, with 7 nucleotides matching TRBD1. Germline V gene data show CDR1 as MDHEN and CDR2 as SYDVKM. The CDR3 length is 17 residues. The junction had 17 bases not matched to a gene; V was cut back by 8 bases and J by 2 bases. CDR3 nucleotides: TGTGCCAGCCCTTCTACCTCCCCTACAGGGGCTAACACTGAAGCTTTCTTT. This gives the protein CASPSTSPTGANTEAFF.

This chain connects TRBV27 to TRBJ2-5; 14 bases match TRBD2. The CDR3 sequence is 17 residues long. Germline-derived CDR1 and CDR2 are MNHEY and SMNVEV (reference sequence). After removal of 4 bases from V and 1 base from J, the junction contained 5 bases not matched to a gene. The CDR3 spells CASSSRTSGGIQETQYF. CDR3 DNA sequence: TGTGCCAGCAGTTCTCGGACTAGCGGGGGGATCCAAGAGACCCAGTACTTC.

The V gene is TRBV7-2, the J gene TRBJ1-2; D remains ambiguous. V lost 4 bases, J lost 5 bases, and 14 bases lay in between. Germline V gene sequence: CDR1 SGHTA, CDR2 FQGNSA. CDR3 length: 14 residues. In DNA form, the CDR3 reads TGTGCCAGCAGCTCGCCCGGCTCGGGGTATGGCTACACCTTC. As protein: CASSSPGSGYGYTF.

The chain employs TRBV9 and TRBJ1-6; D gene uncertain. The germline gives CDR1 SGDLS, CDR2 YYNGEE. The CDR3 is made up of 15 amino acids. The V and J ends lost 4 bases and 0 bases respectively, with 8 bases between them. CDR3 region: CASSSASSYNSPLHF. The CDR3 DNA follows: TGTGCCAGCAGCTCAGCGAGCTCCTATAATTCACCCCTCCACTTT.

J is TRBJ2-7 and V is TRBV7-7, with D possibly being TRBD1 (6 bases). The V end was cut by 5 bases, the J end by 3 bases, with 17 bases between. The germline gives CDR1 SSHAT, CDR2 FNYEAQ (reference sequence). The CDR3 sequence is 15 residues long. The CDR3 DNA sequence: TGTGCCAGCAGCACCGGGGCAGGGGCAGGCTACGAGCAGTACTTC. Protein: CASSTGAGAGYEQYF.

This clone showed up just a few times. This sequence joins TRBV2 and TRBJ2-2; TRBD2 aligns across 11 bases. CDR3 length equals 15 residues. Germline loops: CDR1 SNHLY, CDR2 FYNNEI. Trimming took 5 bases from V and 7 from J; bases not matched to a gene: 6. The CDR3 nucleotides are TGTGCCAGCAGTCCGCGACTAGCGGGGAGCGGGGAGCTGTTTTTT. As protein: CASSPRLAGSGELFF.